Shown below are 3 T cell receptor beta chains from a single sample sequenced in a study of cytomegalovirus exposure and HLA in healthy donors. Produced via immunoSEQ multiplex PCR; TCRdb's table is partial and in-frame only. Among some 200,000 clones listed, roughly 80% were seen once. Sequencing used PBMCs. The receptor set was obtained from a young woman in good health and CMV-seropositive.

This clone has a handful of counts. CDR3 protein: CASSPRQDSYEQYF. CDR3 DNA sequence: TGTGCCAGCAGCCCGAGACAGGACTCCTACGAGCAGTACTTC. The chain is built from TRBV7-6 and TRBJ2-7; TRBD1 might be the D (6 bases). CDR3 size: 14 residues. Per germline, CDR1 SGHVS and CDR2 FNYEAQ. Deletions cut 5 bases from V and 0 bases from J, with 11 bases between.

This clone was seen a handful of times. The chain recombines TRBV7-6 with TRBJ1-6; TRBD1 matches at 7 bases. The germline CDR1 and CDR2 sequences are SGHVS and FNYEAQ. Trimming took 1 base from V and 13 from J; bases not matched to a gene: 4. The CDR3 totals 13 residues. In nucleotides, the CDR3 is TGTGCCAGCAGCTTAGATTGGACAGGTCCCCTCCACTTT. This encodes CASSLDWTGPLHF.

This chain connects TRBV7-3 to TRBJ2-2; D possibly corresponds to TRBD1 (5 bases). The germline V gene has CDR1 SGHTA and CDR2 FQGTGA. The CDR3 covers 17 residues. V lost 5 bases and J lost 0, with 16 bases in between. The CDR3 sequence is CASSQIGTGPNTGELFF. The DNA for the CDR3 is TGTGCCAGCAGCCAAATAGGTACAGGACCGAACACCGGGGAGCTGTTTTTT.